The clone carrying this T cell receptor beta chain ranks as large (0.1 to 1%). Its antigen remains unknown. TCRbeta sequences of proliferating CFSE-low MLR cells were labeled alloreactive. Looked up from germline, CDR1 is LNHDA and CDR2 is SQIVND (reference sequence). V lost 3 bases, J lost 0 bases, and 8 bases lay in between. This CDR3 region has 14 residues. The data stem from a study of T cell clones after liver transplantation. Study-level background: Samples came from ITN030ST, which attempted immunosuppression withdrawal within 2 years of liver transplantation. Subjects received no induction therapy and standard immunosuppression until randomization at 12-24 months post-transplant. Patients counted as tolerant after at least one year off all immunosuppression, enzymes not exceeding twice normal. Regarding the study as a whole: Post-transplant time points were not standardized, so conclusions are preliminary.

The assay was immunoSEQ multiplex PCR, and TCRdb's table has in-frame clones only and misses some. The table shows over 1,000 clones, with 35% to 50% occurring only once. The chain has TRBV19 and TRBJ1-1; D not resolved. This receptor was identified in a human patient who received a liver transplant. The graft donor may account for some of the T cells. The sample was CD4+ T cells from cultured PBMCs. CDR3 sequence (DNA): TGTGCCAGTAGTATCTCGGGGTTGAACACTGAAGCTTTCTTT. Its protein product is CASSISGLNTEAFF.